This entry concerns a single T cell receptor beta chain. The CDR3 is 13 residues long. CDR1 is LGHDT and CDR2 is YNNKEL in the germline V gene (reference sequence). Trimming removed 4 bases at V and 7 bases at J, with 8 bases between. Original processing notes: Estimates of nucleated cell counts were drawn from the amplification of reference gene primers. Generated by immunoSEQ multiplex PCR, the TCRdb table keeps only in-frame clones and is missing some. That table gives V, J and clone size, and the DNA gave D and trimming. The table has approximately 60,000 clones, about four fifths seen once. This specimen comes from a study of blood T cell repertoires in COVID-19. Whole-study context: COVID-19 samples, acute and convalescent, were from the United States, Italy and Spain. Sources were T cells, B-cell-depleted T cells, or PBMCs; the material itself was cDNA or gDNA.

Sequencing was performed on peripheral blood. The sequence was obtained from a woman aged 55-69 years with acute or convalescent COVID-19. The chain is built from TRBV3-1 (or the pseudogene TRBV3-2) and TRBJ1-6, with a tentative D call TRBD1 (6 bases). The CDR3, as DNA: TGTGCCAGCAGCCGAGGACAGAATTCACCCCTCCACTTT. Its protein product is CASSRGQNSPLHF.